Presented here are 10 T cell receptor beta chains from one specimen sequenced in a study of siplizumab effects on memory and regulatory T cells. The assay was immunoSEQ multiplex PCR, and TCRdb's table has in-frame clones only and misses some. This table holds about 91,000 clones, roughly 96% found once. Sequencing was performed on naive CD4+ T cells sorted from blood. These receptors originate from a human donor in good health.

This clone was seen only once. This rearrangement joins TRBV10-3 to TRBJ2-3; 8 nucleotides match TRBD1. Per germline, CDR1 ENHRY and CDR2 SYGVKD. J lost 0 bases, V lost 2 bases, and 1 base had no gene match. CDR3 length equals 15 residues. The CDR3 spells CAISEDRGSTDTQYF. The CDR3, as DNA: TGTGCCATCAGTGAGGACAGGGGAAGCACAGATACGCAGTATTTT.

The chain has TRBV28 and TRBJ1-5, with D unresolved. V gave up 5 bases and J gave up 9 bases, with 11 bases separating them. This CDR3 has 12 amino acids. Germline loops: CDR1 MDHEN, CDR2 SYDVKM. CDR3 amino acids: CASSLDTLPQHF. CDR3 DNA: TGTGCCAGCAGTCTTGACACCCTGCCCCAGCATTTT.

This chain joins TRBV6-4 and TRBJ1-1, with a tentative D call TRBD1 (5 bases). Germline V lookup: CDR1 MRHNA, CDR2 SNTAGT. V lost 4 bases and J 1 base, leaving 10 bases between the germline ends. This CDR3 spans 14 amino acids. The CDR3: CASSAWGPNTEAFF. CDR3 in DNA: TGTGCCAGCAGTGCCTGGGGCCCGAACACTGAAGCTTTCTTT.

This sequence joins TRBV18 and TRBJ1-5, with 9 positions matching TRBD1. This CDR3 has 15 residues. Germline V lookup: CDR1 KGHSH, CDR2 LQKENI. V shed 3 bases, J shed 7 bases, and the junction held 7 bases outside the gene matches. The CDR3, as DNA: TGTGCCAGCTCACCGGGGACAGGGAATTCCCAGCCCCAGCATTTT. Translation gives CASSPGTGNSQPQHF.

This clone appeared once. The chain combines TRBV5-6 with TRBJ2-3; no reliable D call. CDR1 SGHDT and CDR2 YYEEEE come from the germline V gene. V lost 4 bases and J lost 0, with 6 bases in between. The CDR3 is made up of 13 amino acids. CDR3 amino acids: CASSRYSTDTQYF. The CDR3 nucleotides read TGTGCCAGCAGCCGTTATAGCACAGATACGCAGTATTTT. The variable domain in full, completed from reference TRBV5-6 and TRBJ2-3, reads DAGVTQSPTHLIKTRGQQVTLRCSPKSGHDTVSWYQQALGQGPQFIFQYYEEEERQRGNFPDRFSGHQFPNYSSELNVNALLLGDSALYLCASSRYSTDTQYFGPGTRLTVL.

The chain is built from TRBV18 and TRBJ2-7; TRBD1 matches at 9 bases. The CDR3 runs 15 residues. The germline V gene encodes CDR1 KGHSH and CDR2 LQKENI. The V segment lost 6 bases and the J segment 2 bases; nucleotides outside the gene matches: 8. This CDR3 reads CASSGGQGSPYEQYF. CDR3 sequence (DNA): TGTGCCAGCTCGGGGGGACAGGGAAGTCCCTACGAGCAGTACTTC.

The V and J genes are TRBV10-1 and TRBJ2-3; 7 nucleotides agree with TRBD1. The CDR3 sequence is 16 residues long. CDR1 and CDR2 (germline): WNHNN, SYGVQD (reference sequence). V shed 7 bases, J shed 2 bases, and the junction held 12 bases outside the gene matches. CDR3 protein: CASTGPGQIFTDTQYF. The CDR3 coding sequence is TGCGCCAGCACTGGACCGGGACAGATTTTCACAGATACGCAGTATTTT.

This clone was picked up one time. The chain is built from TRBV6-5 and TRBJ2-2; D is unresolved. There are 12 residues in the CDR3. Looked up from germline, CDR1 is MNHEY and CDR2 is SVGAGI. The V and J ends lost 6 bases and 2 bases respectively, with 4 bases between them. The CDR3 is CASRGNTGELFF. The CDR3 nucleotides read TGTGCCAGCAGGGGAAACACCGGGGAGCTGTTTTTT.

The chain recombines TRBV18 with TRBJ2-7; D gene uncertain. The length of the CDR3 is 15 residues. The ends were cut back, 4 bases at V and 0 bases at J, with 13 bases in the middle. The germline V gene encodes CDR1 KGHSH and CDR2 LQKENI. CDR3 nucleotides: TGTGCCAGCTCACTCGGTGTGGTGGGCTCCTACGAGCAGTACTTC. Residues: CASSLGVVGSYEQYF.

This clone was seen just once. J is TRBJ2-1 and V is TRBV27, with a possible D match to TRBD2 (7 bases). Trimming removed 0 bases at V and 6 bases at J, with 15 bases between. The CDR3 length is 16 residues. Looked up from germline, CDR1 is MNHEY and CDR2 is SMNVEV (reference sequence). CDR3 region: CASSLSMGGAFNEQFF. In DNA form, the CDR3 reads TGTGCCAGCAGTTTATCGATGGGGGGGGCCTTCAATGAGCAGTTCTTC.